This TCR beta chain was observed in a study of beta chain features in type 1 diabetes. Study background: Age, gender and cell yields were similar between patients and healthy donors. Examination of sorted cells across all samples involved about 99 million cells.

Investigators reverse transcribed all isolated RNA, so they sequenced expressed TCRB transcripts. Produced via immunoSEQ multiplex PCR; TCRdb's table is partial and in-frame only. The repertoire includes about 160,000 clones, 8% to 8.5% of them detected once, and 0.45% to 0.6% sits in the top ten. As to this clone: What it binds is not known.

CD4+ naive, central memory, regulatory and stem cell-like memory cells were sorted via CD45RO/CCR7/CD25/CD127/CD95/CD27. Study results and limitations: For Type 1 diabetes patients, all four CD4+ subsets carried TCRB CDR3s that were moderately but significantly shorter.

Trimming cost V 7 bases and J 3 bases; bases outside gene matches: 8. Germline V gene lookup returns CDR1 SEHNR and CDR2 FQNEAQ (reference sequence). The CDR3 has 15 amino acids. The sample consisted of central memory CD4+ T cells from blood. This sequence originates from a woman between 18 and 29 years old with type 1 diabetes. The chain has TRBV7-9 and TRBJ2-7; TRBD2 matches at 11 bases. This chain's CDR3 is CASTVAGGSDYEQYF. Here the CDR3 DNA reads TGTGCCAGCACGGTAGCGGGAGGGAGTGACTACGAGCAGTACTTC.